The clone carrying this T cell receptor beta chain came up a few times. The CDR3 runs to 15 residues. V shed 5 bases, J shed 1 base, and the junction held 7 bases outside the gene matches. CDR1 is SEHNR, CDR2 FQNEAQ, per germline (reference sequence). Only in-frame clones appear in the TCRdb table, and some are missing; sequencing was by immunoSEQ multiplex PCR. Here the sample spans about 130,000 clones, roughly two thirds being singletons. The data originate from a study of blood T cell repertoires in COVID-19. Study-level information: In each case, the material was cDNA or gDNA derived from T cells, B-cell-depleted T cells, or PBMCs.

This sequence joins TRBV7-9 and TRBJ1-1, with 7 bases that match TRBD1. Sequencing was carried out using peripheral blood. The receptor was isolated from a woman in her seventies with acute or convalescent COVID-19. CDR3 nucleotide sequence: TGTGCCAGCAGCCCCCAGGGACAGCAGAACACTGAAGCTTTCTTT. It translates to CASSPQGQQNTEAFF.